This T cell receptor beta chain was identified in a study of blood T cell repertoires in COVID-19. Germline V gene data show CDR1 as SGHAT and CDR2 as FQNNGV. The CDR3 runs to 15 residues. After removal of 2 bases from V and 6 bases from J, the junction contained 6 bases not matched to a gene. Profiling relied on immunoSEQ multiplex PCR, and the TCRdb table lists in-frame clones only, not all of them. The sample carries 170,000 or so clones, about 88% recorded once. All recovered Cohort 3 donors got two negative PCRs, got clearance, or saw symptom resolution. Sequencing input: PBMCs or T cells enriched from blood (not recorded which). V usage is TRBV11-2 and J usage is TRBJ2-4, with 8 nucleotides matching TRBD1. The source of this sequence is a woman between 50 and 59 years old who had recovered from COVID-19. The CDR3 region has the DNA TGTGCCAGCAGCTTACAGGGGGCTAGGAGAAACATTCAGTACTTC. Translated: CASSLQGARRNIQYF.